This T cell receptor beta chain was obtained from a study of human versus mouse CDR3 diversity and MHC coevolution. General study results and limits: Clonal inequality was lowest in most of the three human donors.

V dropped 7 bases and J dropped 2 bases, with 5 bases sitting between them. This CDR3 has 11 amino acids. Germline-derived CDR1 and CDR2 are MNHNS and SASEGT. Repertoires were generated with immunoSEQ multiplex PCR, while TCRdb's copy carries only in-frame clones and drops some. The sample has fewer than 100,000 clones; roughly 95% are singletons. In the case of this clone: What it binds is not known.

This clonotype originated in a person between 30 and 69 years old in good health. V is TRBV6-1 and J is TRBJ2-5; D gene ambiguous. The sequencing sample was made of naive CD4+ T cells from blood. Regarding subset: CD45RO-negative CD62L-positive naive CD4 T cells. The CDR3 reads CASTLQETQYF. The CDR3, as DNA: TGTGCCAGCACTTTACAAGAGACCCAGTACTTC.